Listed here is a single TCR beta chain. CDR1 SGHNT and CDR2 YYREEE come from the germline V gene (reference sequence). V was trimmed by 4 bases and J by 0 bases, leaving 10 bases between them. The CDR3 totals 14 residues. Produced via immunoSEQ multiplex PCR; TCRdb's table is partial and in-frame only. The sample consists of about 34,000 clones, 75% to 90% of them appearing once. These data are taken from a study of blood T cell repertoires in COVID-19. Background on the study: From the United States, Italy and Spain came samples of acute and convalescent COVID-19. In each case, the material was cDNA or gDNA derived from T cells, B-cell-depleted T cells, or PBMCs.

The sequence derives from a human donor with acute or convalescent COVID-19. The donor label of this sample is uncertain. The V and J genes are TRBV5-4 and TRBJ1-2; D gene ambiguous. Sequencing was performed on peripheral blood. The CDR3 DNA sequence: TGTGCCAGCAGCAAAGACGGGTCTAACTATGGCTACACCTTC. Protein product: CASSKDGSNYGYTF.